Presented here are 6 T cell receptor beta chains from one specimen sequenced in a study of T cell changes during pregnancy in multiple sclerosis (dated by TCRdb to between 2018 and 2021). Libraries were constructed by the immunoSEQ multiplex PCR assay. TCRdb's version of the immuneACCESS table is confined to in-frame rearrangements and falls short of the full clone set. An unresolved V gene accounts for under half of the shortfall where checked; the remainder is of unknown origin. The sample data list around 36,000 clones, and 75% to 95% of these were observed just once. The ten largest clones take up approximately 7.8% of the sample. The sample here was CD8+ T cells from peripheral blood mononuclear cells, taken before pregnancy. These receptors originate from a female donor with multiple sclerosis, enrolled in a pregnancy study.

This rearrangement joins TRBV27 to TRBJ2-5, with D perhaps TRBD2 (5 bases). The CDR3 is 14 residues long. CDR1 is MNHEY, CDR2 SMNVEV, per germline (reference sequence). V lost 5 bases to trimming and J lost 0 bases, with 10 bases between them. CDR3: CASSRTPYQETQYF. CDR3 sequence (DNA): TGTGCCAGCAGTCGGACTCCCTACCAAGAGACCCAGTACTTC.

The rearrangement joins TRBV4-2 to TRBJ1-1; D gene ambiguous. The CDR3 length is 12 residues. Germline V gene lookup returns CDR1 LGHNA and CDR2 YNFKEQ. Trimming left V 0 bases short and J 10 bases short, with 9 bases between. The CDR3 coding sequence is TGTGCCAGCAGCCAAGACAGTTCACCAGCTTTCTTT. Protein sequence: CASSQDSSPAFF.

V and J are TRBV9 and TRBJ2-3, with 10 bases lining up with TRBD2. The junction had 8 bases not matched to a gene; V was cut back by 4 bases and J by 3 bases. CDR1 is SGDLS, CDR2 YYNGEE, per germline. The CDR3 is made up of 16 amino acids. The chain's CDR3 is CASSPRAGGPTDTQYF. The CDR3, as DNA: TGTGCCAGCAGCCCACGAGCGGGAGGGCCTACAGATACGCAGTATTTT.

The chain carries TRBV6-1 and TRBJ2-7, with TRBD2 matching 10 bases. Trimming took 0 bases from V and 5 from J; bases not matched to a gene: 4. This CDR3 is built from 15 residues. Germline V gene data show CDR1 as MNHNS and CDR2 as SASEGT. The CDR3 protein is CASSEAPLAGDEQYF. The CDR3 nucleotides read TGTGCCAGCAGTGAAGCGCCTCTAGCGGGAGACGAGCAGTACTTC.

CDR3 sequence (DNA): TGTGCCAGCAAAAGAAGTGGCGGAAGAGAGACCCAGTACTTC. Encoded protein: CASKRSGGRETQYF. The rearrangement links TRBV7-8 to TRBJ2-5; D gene ambiguous. This CDR3 contains 14 residues. Germline V gene lookup returns CDR1 SGHVS and CDR2 FQNEAQ. Trimming pared 7 bases from V and 4 bases from J, leaving 16 bases between.

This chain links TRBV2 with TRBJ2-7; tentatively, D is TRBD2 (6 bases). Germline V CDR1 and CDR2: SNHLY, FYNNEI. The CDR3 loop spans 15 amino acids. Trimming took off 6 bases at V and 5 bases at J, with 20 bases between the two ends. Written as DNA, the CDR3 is TGTGCCAGCAGGGCGCTAGCGACCAGAGGGGACGAGCAGTACTTC. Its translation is CASRALATRGDEQYF.